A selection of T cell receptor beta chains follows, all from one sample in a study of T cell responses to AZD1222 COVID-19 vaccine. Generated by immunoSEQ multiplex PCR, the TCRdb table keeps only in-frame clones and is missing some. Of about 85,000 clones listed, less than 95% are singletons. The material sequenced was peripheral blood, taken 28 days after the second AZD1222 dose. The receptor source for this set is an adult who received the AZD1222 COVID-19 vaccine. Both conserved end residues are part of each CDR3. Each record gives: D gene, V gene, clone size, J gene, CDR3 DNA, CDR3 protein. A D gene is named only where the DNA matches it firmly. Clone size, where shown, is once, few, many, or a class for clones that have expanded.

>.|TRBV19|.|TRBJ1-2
TGTGCCAGTAGCGCCGGACAGAACTATGGCTACACCTTC
CASSAGQNYGYTF
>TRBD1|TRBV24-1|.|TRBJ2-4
TGTGCCACCAGTGACCAGGGACAGGGCGGGAACATTCAGTACTTC
CATSDQGQGGNIQYF
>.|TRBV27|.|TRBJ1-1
TGTGCCAGCAGTTTCCGATCTGATAGGAACACTGAAGCTTTCTTT
CASSFRSDRNTEAFF
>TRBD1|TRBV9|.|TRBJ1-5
TGTGCCAGCAGCCCCGGGACAGTCGACCAGCCCCAGCATTTT
CASSPGTVDQPQHF
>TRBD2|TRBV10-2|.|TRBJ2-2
TGCGCCAGCAGTGGTTCGGCGGGAGGGGTGGGGGAGCTGTTTTTT
CASSGSAGGVGELFF
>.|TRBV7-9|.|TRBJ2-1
TGTGCCAGCAGTGCTAGCAGGAGCTCCTACAATGAGCAGTTCTTC
CASSASRSSYNEQFF
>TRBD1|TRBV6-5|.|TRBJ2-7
TGTGCCAGCAGTTTGACAGGGGGCTCCTACGAGCAGTACTTC
CASSLTGGSYEQYF
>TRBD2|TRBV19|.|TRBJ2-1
TGTGCCAGTAGTATACGAGGGCTAGCGGTAGATGAGCAGTTCTTC
CASSIRGLAVDEQFF
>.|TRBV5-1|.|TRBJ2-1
TGCGCCAGCAGCTTGGAGGTGGGCAGGGTCGAATTCTTC
CASSLEVGRVEFF
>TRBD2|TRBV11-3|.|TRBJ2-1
TGTGCCAGCAGCTACCGACTAGCGGACTACAATGAGCAGTTCTTC
CASSYRLADYNEQFF
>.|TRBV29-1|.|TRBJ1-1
TGCAGCGTTCTTAGGACGTCTGAAGCTTTCTTT
CSVLRTSEAFF
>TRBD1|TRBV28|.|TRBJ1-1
TGTGCCAGCAGTTTACCCGGGACAGGGAGGGCTTTCTTT
CASSLPGTGRAFF
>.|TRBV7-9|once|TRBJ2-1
TGTGCCAGCAGCTTAGAAGAAGGCAATGAGCAGTTCTTC
CASSLEEGNEQFF
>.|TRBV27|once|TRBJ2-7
TGTGCCAGCGTGCTCGGATTGGACCCCGAGGACCTCTACGAGCAGTACTTC
CASVLGLDPEDLYEQYF
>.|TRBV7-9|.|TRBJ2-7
TGTGCCAGCAGCTCCTCGACAGAACCCTACGAGCAGTACTTC
CASSSSTEPYEQYF
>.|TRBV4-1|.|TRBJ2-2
TGCGCCAGCAGTGAGGGGAACACCGGGGAGCTGTTTTTT
CASSEGNTGELFF
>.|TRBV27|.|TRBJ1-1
TGTGCCAGCAGTTTATTGGTAGGCGGCACTGAAGCTTTCTTT
CASSLLVGGTEAFF
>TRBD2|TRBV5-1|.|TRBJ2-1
TGCGCCAGCAGCTCGGGACTAGCGGGTTCCTACAATGAGCAGTTCTTC
CASSSGLAGSYNEQFF
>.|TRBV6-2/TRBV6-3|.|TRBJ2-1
TGTGCCAGCAGTTCGATGGGGACCTCCTACAATGAGCAGTTCTTC
CASSSMGTSYNEQFF
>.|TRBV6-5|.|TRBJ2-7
TGTGCCAGCAGTTACTGGGGATCCGACGAGCAGTACTTC
CASSYWGSDEQYF
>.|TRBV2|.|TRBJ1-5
TGTGCCAGCAGTCCGGACTTAGGCAATCAGCCCCAGCATTTT
CASSPDLGNQPQHF
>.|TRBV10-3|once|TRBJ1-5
TGTGCCATCAGTGAGTCTGCAGGGAGGAACAATCAGCCCCAGCATTTT
CAISESAGRNNQPQHF
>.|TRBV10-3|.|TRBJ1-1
TGTGCCATCAGTACTAGACAGGACGGGACTGAAGCTTTCTTT
CAISTRQDGTEAFF
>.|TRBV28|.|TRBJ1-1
TGTGCCAGCGGAAGTATCGGAGAAGCTTTCTTT
CASGSIGEAFF
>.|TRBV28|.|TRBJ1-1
TGTGCCAGCAGTCCCCCGGCAGGGAGCACTGAAGCTTTCTTT
CASSPPAGSTEAFF
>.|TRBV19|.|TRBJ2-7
TGTGCCAGTGGGGCCGCCCCCTACGAGCAGTACTTC
CASGAAPYEQYF
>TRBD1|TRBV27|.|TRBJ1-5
TGTGCCAGCAGAGGACAGGGGGCGGGTCAGCCCCAGCATTTT
CASRGQGAGQPQHF
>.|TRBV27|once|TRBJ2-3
TGTGCCAGCCACCAAACAGATACGCAGTATTTT
CASHQTDTQYF
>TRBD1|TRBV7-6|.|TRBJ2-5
TGTGCCAGTGGGTCCCGGGACAGGGGACAAGAGACCCAGTACTTC
CASGSRDRGQETQYF
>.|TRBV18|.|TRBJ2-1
TGTGCCAGCTCACCACAGGGAGGGGGCCAGAATGAGCAGTTCTTC
CASSPQGGGQNEQFF
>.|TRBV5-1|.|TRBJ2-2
TGCGCCAGCAGCTTTGTTGGCGGACACACCGGGGAGCTGTTTTTT
CASSFVGGHTGELFF
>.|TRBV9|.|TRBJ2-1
TGTGCCAGCAGCGTAGGGCATGGACGTCCCCTCTCTGATGAGCAGTTCTTC
CASSVGHGRPLSDEQFF
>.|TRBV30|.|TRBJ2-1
TGTGCCTGGAGTGTAGGGAGAAGCGGGTATGAGCAGTTCTTC
CAWSVGRSGYEQFF
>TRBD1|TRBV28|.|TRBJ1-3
TGTGCCAGCAGTCGGACAGGGGGGTACCAATTCCGTCCGGACTCTGGAAACACCATATATTTT
CASSRTGGYQFRPDSGNTIYF
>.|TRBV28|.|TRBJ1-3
TGTGCCAGCAGTTCCAGGGCTAACACCATATATTTT
CASSSRANTIYF
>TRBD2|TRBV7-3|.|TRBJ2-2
TGTGCCAGCAGCTTCTCTAGCGGGAGGGTTTGGGACACCGGGGAGCTGTTTTTT
CASSFSSGRVWDTGELFF
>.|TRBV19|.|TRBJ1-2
TGTGCCAGCAAACTGACAGACTACACCTTC
CASKLTDYTF
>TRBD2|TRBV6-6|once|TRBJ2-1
TGTGCCAGCAGTCCTAGCGGGGGATACAATGAGCAGTTCTTC
CASSPSGGYNEQFF
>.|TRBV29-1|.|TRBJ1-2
TGCAGCGTTGTAACAGGTGGATCCAGTGGCTACACCTTC
CSVVTGGSSGYTF